Below are 10 T cell receptor beta chains sequenced from a single sample in a study of T cell responses to AZD1222 COVID-19 vaccine (dated by TCRdb to the early 2020s). The sample's time point label, in plain terms: baseline before first vaccination. Libraries were prepared through the immunoSEQ multiplex PCR assay. TCRdb retrieved this table from immuneACCESS and kept in-frame rearrangements only. Not all clones are present; in checked studies, unresolved V genes account for under half, and no reason is known for the remainder. The sample yields approximately 60,000 clones; 70% to 85% were counted once. Around 20% of the sample lies in the top ten. Sequenced here: peripheral blood, sampled on day 0 of AZD1222 vaccination. These receptors originate from an adult in good health.

This clone appeared once. The chain carries TRBV19 and TRBJ1-5, with D possibly matching TRBD1 (5 bases). The CDR3 covers 12 residues. Germline CDR1 reads LNHDA; CDR2 reads SQIVND (reference sequence). Trimming took off 6 bases at V and 6 bases at J, with 9 bases between the two ends. The CDR3: CASRRGSQPQHF. CDR3 DNA sequence: TGTGCCAGTAGGCGGGGGAGTCAGCCCCAGCATTTT.

The V gene is TRBV11-3, the J gene TRBJ1-1; maybe TRBD1 (5 bases). With 8 bases removed from V and 1 base from J, the gap between germline ends came to 11 bases. The CDR3 is 13 residues long. Germline-derived CDR1 and CDR2 are SGHNT and YENEEA. CDR3 residues: CASSAGSNTEAFF. In nucleotides, the CDR3 is TGTGCCAGCTCCGCAGGGTCGAACACTGAAGCTTTCTTT. Variable domain in full (rest from reference TRBV11-3 and TRBJ1-1): EAGVVQSPRYKIIEKKQPVAFWCNPISGHNTLYWYLQNLGQGPELLIRYENEEAVDDSQLPKDRFSAERLKGVDSTLKIQPAELGDSAVYLCASSAGSNTEAFFGQGTRLTVV.

This chain joins TRBV4-1 and TRBJ2-2; D is ambiguous. Germline CDR1 reads MGHRA; CDR2 reads YSYEKL. The CDR3 loop spans 14 amino acids. The V end lost 4 bases, the J end lost 3 bases, and 9 bases lay between the germline ends. CDR3 sequence: CASSLGRDTGELFF. DNA of the CDR3: TGCGCCAGCAGCCTAGGAAGAGACACCGGGGAGCTGTTTTTT.

The chain combines TRBV7-2 with TRBJ2-1; D is possibly TRBD1 or TRBD2 (6 bases each). With 4 bases removed from V and 6 bases from J, the gap between germline ends came to 16 bases. Germline CDR1 is SGHTA and CDR2 is FQGNSA. The CDR3 is 15 residues long. In nucleotides, the CDR3 is TGTGCCAGCAGCTCCAGGGGAGGCGGCCTCAATGAGCAGTTCTTC. It encodes CASSSRGGGLNEQFF.

The gene calls are TRBV5-1 and TRBJ2-7, with TRBD1 identical over 10 bases. This CDR3 has 14 amino acids. The junction had 8 bases not matched to a gene; V was cut back by 4 bases and J by 7 bases. Germline-derived CDR1 and CDR2 are SGHRS and YFSETQ. The CDR3 sequence: CASSDRQGAGEQYF. CDR3 coding DNA: TGCGCCAGCAGCGACCGACAGGGGGCTGGAGAGCAGTACTTC.

The CDR3 DNA is TGTGCCAGCAGCGCAGTAGGTCTAGCGGGAGTCCCCTCGGAGGAGACCCAGTACTTC. Amino acids: CASSAVGLAGVPSEETQYF. V is TRBV11-2 and J is TRBJ2-5; TRBD2 matches 10 bases. This CDR3 comprises 19 residues. Looked up from germline, CDR1 is SGHAT and CDR2 is FQNNGV. V dropped 5 bases and J dropped 5; count of bases not matched to a gene: 20.

This chain links TRBV7-3 with TRBJ2-3, with 7 bases fitting TRBD1. The CDR3 contains 15 residues. The V gene's germline CDR1 is SGHTA and CDR2 FQGTGA. With V trimmed by 5 bases and J by 5 bases, 10 bases remained unmatched. CDR3 amino acids: CASSNRGQTGDTQYF. DNA for the CDR3: TGTGCCAGCAGCAACAGGGGCCAGACGGGAGATACGCAGTATTTT. The complete variable domain, with remaining parts taken from reference TRBV7-3 and TRBJ2-3, reads GAGVSQTPSNKVTEKGKYVELRCDPISGHTALYWYRQSLGQGPEFLIYFQGTGAADDSGLPNDRFFAVRPEGSVSTLKIQRTERGDSAVYLCASSNRGQTGDTQYFGPGTRLTVL.

As regards this clone: A read error may account for a junction end that differs from germline. This chain joins TRBV7-7 and TRBJ2-3, with 7 bases fitting TRBD2. The CDR3 has 16 amino acids. Per the germline V gene, CDR1 is SSHAT and CDR2 is FNYEAQ (reference sequence). CDR3 sequence reads: CASSLGAGSYTDTQYF. For the CDR3, the DNA is TGTGCTAGCAGCTTGGGAGCGGGATCCTACACAGATACGCAGTATTTT.

Only a few counts were recorded for this clone. The chain recombines TRBV6-4 with TRBJ2-2, with no clear D. V was shortened by 2 bases and J by 3 bases, with 4 bases between the two germline ends. Germline loops: CDR1 MRHNA, CDR2 SNTAGT. The CDR3 has 13 residues. The CDR3 coding sequence is TGTGCCAGCAGTGACAGGGACACCGGGGAGCTGTTTTTT. As protein: CASSDRDTGELFF.

The chain combines TRBV9 with TRBJ1-2; D is unresolved. V dropped 4 bases and J dropped 1 base, with 14 bases sitting between them. Germline-derived CDR1 and CDR2 are SGDLS and YYNGEE. The CDR3 totals 15 residues. The DNA of the CDR3 is TGTGCCAGCAGCCCCCACTCCCAGGTTAACTATGGCTACACCTTC. Its translation is CASSPHSQVNYGYTF.